This passage covers 28 T cell receptor beta chains from one sample sequenced in a study of cytomegalovirus exposure and HLA in healthy donors. This PCR relied on a set of 60 Vbeta primers and 13 Jbeta primers. The data were produced by immunoSEQ multiplex PCR, yet TCRdb's version contains in-frame clones alone and is incomplete. The sample lists a few hundred thousand clones; more than 65% were seen once. The specimen was PBMCs. These receptors all stem from a woman aged 30 to 39 in good health and CMV-seronegative.

V gene TRBV5-6 combines with J gene TRBJ2-5, with D possibly being TRBD2 (6 bases). Between the trimmed V and J ends, which lost 6 bases and 0 bases, there was a span of 9 bases. This CDR3 has 13 amino acids. Germline CDR1 is SGHDT and CDR2 is YYEEEE. Here the CDR3 DNA reads TGTGCCAGCACCCGGACTAACCAAGAGACCCAGTACTTC. This translates into CASTRTNQETQYF. The full variable domain, in which reference TRBV5-6 and TRBJ2-5 provide the parts outside the CDR3, is DAGVTQSPTHLIKTRGQQVTLRCSPKSGHDTVSWYQQALGQGPQFIFQYYEEEERQRGNFPDRFSGHQFPNYSSELNVNALLLGDSALYLCASTRTNQETQYFGPGTRLLVL.

Note on this clone: A junction end diverges from the germline sequence, so it may reflect a read error. V gene TRBV7-9 combines with J gene TRBJ1-4, with D perhaps TRBD1 (5 bases). The CDR3 runs to 16 residues. In germline, CDR1 is SEHNR, CDR2 FQNEAQ (reference sequence). The CDR3 region is CSSSPNPQGNNEKLFF. The CDR3 DNA reads as TGTTCCAGCAGCCCAAACCCTCAGGGAAATAATGAAAAACTGTTTTTT.

This sequence joins TRBV30 and TRBJ1-1, with D possibly matching TRBD1 (5 bases). The CDR3 extends over 15 amino acids. V dropped 0 bases and J dropped 6 bases, with 17 bases sitting between them. Germline loops: CDR1 GTSNPN, CDR2 SVGIG (reference sequence). CDR3 DNA: TGTGCCTGGAGTGTACCCGGGGGTTGGTCTGCTGAAGCTTTCTTT. This gives the protein CAWSVPGGWSAEAFF.

The chain's CDR3 is CASKRSNQPQHF. CDR3 DNA sequence: TGTGCCAGCAAGAGGAGCAATCAGCCCCAGCATTTT. The V call is TRBV6-5, the J call TRBJ1-5, with D unclear. From germline, CDR1 is MNHEY and CDR2 SVGAGI. V shed 7 bases and J shed 1 base, with 5 bases lying between them. The CDR3 is made up of 12 amino acids.

The chain links TRBV7-2 to TRBJ2-5, with 11 bases matching TRBD2. Germline-derived CDR1 and CDR2 are SGHTA and FQGNSA. This CDR3 has 16 residues. Trimming cost V 4 bases and J 5 bases; bases outside gene matches: 9. CDR3: CASSSILAGGPETQYF. CDR3 coding DNA: TGTGCCAGCAGCTCCATATTAGCGGGAGGGCCCGAGACCCAGTACTTC.

The rearrangement joins TRBV5-8 to TRBJ2-1; TRBD2 agrees at 9 bases. This CDR3 spans 15 amino acids. V was pared by 6 bases and J by 6 bases, with 10 bases of the junction left unmatched. Germline V gene lookup returns CDR1 SGHTS and CDR2 YDEGEE. Written as DNA, the CDR3 is TGTGCCAGCACCCCTATGACTAGCGGATCCAATGAGCAGTTCTTC. It specifies CASTPMTSGSNEQFF.

The gene calls are TRBV5-1 and TRBJ2-7; D possibly corresponds to TRBD2 (6 bases). Germline CDR1 is SGHRS and CDR2 is YFSETQ. The CDR3 has 14 amino acids. Deletions cut 1 base from V and 2 bases from J, with 10 bases between. The CDR3 protein is CASSLLGLAYEQYF. DNA of the CDR3: TGCGCCAGCAGCTTGTTGGGACTGGCCTACGAGCAGTACTTC.

V usage is TRBV6-1 and J usage is TRBJ1-2, with 9 bases fitting TRBD1. From germline, CDR1 is MNHNS and CDR2 SASEGT. Unmatched junction bases numbered 5, after V lost 8 bases and J lost 4 bases. There are 13 residues in the CDR3. The CDR3 DNA sequence: TGTGCCAGCGGGACAGGGTCAAGCTATGGCTACACCTTC. Encoded protein: CASGTGSSYGYTF.

The chain joins TRBV7-9 to TRBJ1-1; maybe TRBD1 (5 bases). The CDR3 runs to 14 residues. Trimming took off 1 base at V and 3 bases at J, with 9 bases between the two ends. Germline V gene data show CDR1 as SEHNR and CDR2 as FQNEAQ (reference sequence). The CDR3 DNA sequence: TGTGCCAGCAGCTTAGTCGCGGGGGACACTGAAGCTTTCTTT. It encodes CASSLVAGDTEAFF.

The V and J genes are TRBV19 and TRBJ2-2; 7 bases align to TRBD1. CDR3 length: 14 residues. Germline V gives CDR1 LNHDA, CDR2 SQIVND (reference sequence). V lost 4 bases to trimming and J lost 7 bases; unmatched junction nucleotides: 6. As DNA, the CDR3 is TGTGCCAGTAGTACCCAGGGGGTGATCGGGGAGCTGTTTTTT. This translates into CASSTQGVIGELFF. Combining the CDR3 with reference TRBV19 and TRBJ2-2 gives the whole variable domain DGGITQSPKYLFRKEGQNVTLSCEQNLNHDAMYWYRQDPGQGLRLIYYSQIVNDFQKGDIAEGYSVSREKKESFPLTVTSAQKNPTAFYLCASSTQGVIGELFFGEGSRLTVL.

Worth noting for this clone: The junction does not match germline at one end; this may be a read error. V gene TRBV7-7 combines with J gene TRBJ2-2; D gene uncertain. Germline-derived CDR1 and CDR2 are SSHAT and FNYEAQ (reference sequence). The CDR3 loop spans 12 amino acids. CDR3 sequence reads: CASSLIGGELFF. The CDR3 region has the DNA TGTGCTAGCAGCTTAATCGGTGGGGAGCTGTTTTTT.

This clone was counted between two and nine times. The chain employs TRBV11-3 and TRBJ2-2, with D possibly being TRBD2 (5 bases). Between the trimmed V and J ends, which lost 1 base and 0 bases, there was a span of 6 bases. Germline-derived CDR1 and CDR2 are SGHNT and YENEEA. The CDR3 spans 15 residues. The CDR3 region is CASSLGGTNTGELFF. The CDR3 coding sequence is TGTGCCAGCAGCTTAGGAGGGACGAACACCGGGGAGCTGTTTTTT.

V and J are TRBV18 and TRBJ1-6; 7 nucleotides line up with TRBD1. The J segment lost 9 bases and the V segment lost 6 bases, leaving 20 bases of the junction unmatched. The CDR3 consists of 18 residues. Germline assignment: CDR1 KGHSH and CDR2 LQKENI. The CDR3 protein is CASSLRAPYRGGGSPLHF. CDR3 coding DNA: TGTGCCAGCTCGCTCAGGGCACCCTACAGGGGTGGTGGTTCACCCCTCCACTTT.

The chain employs TRBV5-1 and TRBJ2-2; D remains unclear. Trimming cost V 0 bases and J 6 bases, with 9 bases left between them. Per germline, CDR1 SGHRS and CDR2 YFSETQ. The CDR3 consists of 14 residues. The CDR3 reads CASSLEESAGELFF. As DNA, the CDR3 is TGCGCCAGCAGCTTGGAGGAGAGTGCCGGGGAGCTGTTTTTT.

The chain carries TRBV19 and TRBJ1-1; D perhaps matches TRBD1 (5 bases). The ends were cut back, 7 bases at V and 0 bases at J, with 15 bases in the middle. The CDR3 sequence is 15 residues long. Per germline, CDR1 LNHDA and CDR2 SQIVND (reference sequence). Here the CDR3 DNA reads TGTGCCAGTACCACTGCGGGGGGGTTGAACACTGAAGCTTTCTTT. Its protein is CASTTAGGLNTEAFF.

V usage is TRBV19 and J usage is TRBJ1-1; D is perhaps TRBD1 (5 bases). The CDR3 covers 13 residues. V was cut by 8 bases and J by 6 bases, with 16 bases left in between. CDR1 is LNHDA, CDR2 SQIVND, per germline (reference sequence). This CDR3 is CASRMAGRSEAFF. CDR3 DNA sequence: TGTGCCAGTCGGATGGCAGGGAGGTCTGAAGCTTTCTTT.

Written as DNA, the CDR3 is TGTGCCAGCAGCTCAGTCACTAGCGTACCCTCCTACAATGAGCAGTTCTTC. Protein sequence: CASSSVTSVPSYNEQFF. V usage is TRBV5-4 and J usage is TRBJ2-1, with 7 bases that match TRBD2. Trimming at V came to 3 bases and at J to 0 bases, leaving 9 bases not matched to a gene. This CDR3 is built from 17 residues. Germline CDR1 is SGHNT and CDR2 is YYREEE (reference sequence).

In its sample, this clone was seen once. The chain has TRBV7-2 and TRBJ1-5; TRBD1 agrees at 7 bases. Germline-derived CDR1 and CDR2 are SGHTA and FQGNSA. The CDR3 length is 17 residues. The V and J ends lost 5 bases and 3 bases, in that order; junction bases with no gene match: 13. The CDR3 protein is CASSRARTGGNNQPQHF. The DNA of the CDR3 is TGTGCCAGCAGCCGAGCCCGGACAGGTGGTAACAATCAGCCCCAGCATTTT.

V and J are TRBV30 and TRBJ1-3; D possibly corresponds to TRBD1 (6 bases). This CDR3 spans 17 amino acids. Germline V gene sequence: CDR1 GTSNPN, CDR2 SVGIG (reference sequence). The V end lost 1 base, the J end lost 4 bases, and 20 bases lay between the germline ends. CDR3 amino acids: CAWSDPRRGAEGNTIYF. CDR3 nucleotide sequence: TGTGCCTGGAGTGACCCACGGCGGGGGGCTGAAGGAAACACCATATATTTT.

CDR3 in amino acids: CASSLRATNEKLFF. The DNA of the CDR3 is TGTGCCAGCAGCCTCAGGGCAACTAATGAAAAACTGTTTTTT. The V and J genes are TRBV11-2 and TRBJ1-4, with D perhaps matching TRBD1 (5 bases). This CDR3 region has 14 residues. The V end lost 5 bases, the J end lost 0 bases, and 7 bases lay between the germline ends. Germline V CDR1 and CDR2: SGHAT, FQNNGV.

This chain links TRBV27 with TRBJ1-2; perhaps TRBD1 as D (6 bases). V dropped 2 bases and J dropped 4 bases, with 17 bases sitting between them. Germline V CDR1 and CDR2: MNHEY, SMNVEV (reference sequence). The CDR3 loop spans 16 amino acids. CDR3 sequence (DNA): TGTGCCAGCAGTTTACGGAGAACAGGGCGATCCTATGGCTACACCTTC. Translated, it gives CASSLRRTGRSYGYTF.

The sample holds one count of this clone. This chain connects TRBV5-4 to TRBJ2-7, with D unclear. Trimming pared 0 bases from V and 2 bases from J, leaving 9 bases between. Germline V gene sequence: CDR1 SGHNT, CDR2 YYREEE (reference sequence). The CDR3 is 14 residues long. Written as DNA, the CDR3 is TGTGCCAGCAGCTTGGGTCAGGATGCCTACGAGCAGTACTTC. Translated, it gives CASSLGQDAYEQYF.

The chain joins TRBV5-1 to TRBJ2-1; D may be TRBD2 (6 bases). Trimming pared 0 bases from V and 0 bases from J, leaving 13 bases between. CDR1 is SGHRS and CDR2 is YFSETQ in the germline V gene. The CDR3 totals 17 residues. The CDR3 DNA reads as TGCGCCAGCAGCTTGGATATGGCGGGGAGCTCCTACAATGAGCAGTTCTTC. Protein sequence: CASSLDMAGSSYNEQFF.

The chain links TRBV30 to TRBJ2-5; 10 nucleotides agree with TRBD2. The V gene end was trimmed by 3 bases and the J gene end by 5 bases; junction bases not matched to a gene: 12. The CDR3 has 16 amino acids. In germline, CDR1 is GTSNPN, CDR2 SVGIG (reference sequence). CDR3 amino acids: CAWRGPSGGPGETQYF. The CDR3 DNA sequence: TGTGCCTGGAGGGGTCCTAGCGGGGGACCCGGGGAGACCCAGTACTTC.

This clone was recorded once. The rearrangement links TRBV6-5 to TRBJ1-1, with D uncertain. The V gene's germline CDR1 is MNHEY and CDR2 SVGAGI. This CDR3 comprises 12 residues. The V gene lost 5 bases and the J gene lost 1 base, with 5 bases spanning the gap. In DNA form, the CDR3 reads TGTGCCAGCAGTACAGAGAACACTGAAGCTTTCTTT. It codes for CASSTENTEAFF.

The chain uses TRBV18 and TRBJ2-7; TRBD1 agrees at 9 bases. In germline, CDR1 is KGHSH, CDR2 LQKENI. The junction had 6 bases not matched to a gene; V was cut back by 4 bases and J by 2 bases. The CDR3 spans 15 residues. The CDR3: CASSHTGQGTYEQYF. CDR3 DNA sequence: TGTGCCAGCTCACACACGGGACAGGGTACCTACGAGCAGTACTTC.

This sequence joins TRBV7-9 and TRBJ2-1; 12 nucleotides match TRBD1. The CDR3 has 16 residues. The junction had 10 bases not matched to a gene; V was cut back by 6 bases and J by 7 bases. In germline, CDR1 is SEHNR, CDR2 FQNEAQ (reference sequence). DNA of the CDR3: TGTGCCAGCAGTCCTTACGGGACAGGGGGCCGGAATGAGCAGTTCTTC. Protein product: CASSPYGTGGRNEQFF.

In this sample, this clone turned up once. The chain links TRBV10-3 to TRBJ2-1, with TRBD2 identical over 9 bases. Trimming at V came to 2 bases and at J to 7 bases, leaving 3 bases not matched to a gene. CDR1 and CDR2 from the germline V gene are ENHRY and SYGVKD. The CDR3 totals 14 residues. The CDR3 sequence: CAISEVAGVNEQFF. The CDR3 nucleotides are TGTGCCATCAGTGAGGTAGCGGGAGTAAATGAGCAGTTCTTC.